A selection of T cell receptor beta chains follows, all from one sample in a study of cytomegalovirus exposure and HLA in healthy donors. TCRdb's table, derived via immunoSEQ multiplex PCR, lists solely in-frame clones and lacks some. Among around 120,000 clones listed, roughly three quarters were seen once. Sequencing was carried out using PBMCs. All receptors come from a man in his forties in good health and CMV-seropositive. Each CDR3 is given with its conserved first and last residue. Each record gives: V gene, clone size, J gene, CDR3 protein. For some rows the clone size is stated as once, few or many, or as a class when expanded; others skip it.

V gene: TRBV29-1; clone size: .; J gene: TRBJ2-6; CDR3 protein: CSVVSETGANVLTF
V gene: TRBV7-2; clone size: .; J gene: TRBJ1-5; CDR3 protein: CASSLGGERPQHF
V gene: TRBV6-4; clone size: .; J gene: TRBJ2-1; CDR3 protein: CASSAGTSDYNEQFF
V gene: TRBV13; clone size: .; J gene: TRBJ2-7; CDR3 protein: CASSLGAGHSYEQYF
V gene: TRBV11-1; clone size: .; J gene: TRBJ1-5; CDR3 protein: CASSHDRDQPQHF
V gene: TRBV5-1; clone size: .; J gene: TRBJ2-1; CDR3 protein: CASSPGQGFDEQFF
V gene: TRBV19; clone size: .; J gene: TRBJ1-5; CDR3 protein: CASRQGNQPQHF
V gene: TRBV11-2; clone size: .; J gene: TRBJ2-7; CDR3 protein: CASSPDRDNEQYF
V gene: TRBV30; clone size: .; J gene: TRBJ1-2; CDR3 protein: CAWRAGTGEGYTF
V gene: TRBV5-1; clone size: many; J gene: TRBJ1-1; CDR3 protein: CASSLGGENTEAFF
V gene: TRBV2; clone size: .; J gene: TRBJ2-2; CDR3 protein: CASSEGTENTGELFF
V gene: TRBV6-5; clone size: few; J gene: TRBJ1-5; CDR3 protein: CASARDMVGNQPQHF
V gene: TRBV7-3; clone size: .; J gene: TRBJ2-3; CDR3 protein: CASSRLGQGEDTQYF
V gene: TRBV7-6; clone size: .; J gene: TRBJ1-4; CDR3 protein: CASSLAADLNEKLFF
V gene: TRBV5-1; clone size: few; J gene: TRBJ2-1; CDR3 protein: CASSSPLSSYNEQFF
V gene: TRBV29-1; clone size: .; J gene: TRBJ1-2; CDR3 protein: CSVEDIAGGHGYTF
V gene: TRBV19; clone size: .; J gene: TRBJ1-5; CDR3 protein: CASSMGGSQPQHF
V gene: TRBV6-5; clone size: .; J gene: TRBJ2-1; CDR3 protein: CASLPSSGGINEQFF
V gene: TRBV18; clone size: .; J gene: TRBJ1-4; CDR3 protein: CASSSGGRSNEKLFF
V gene: TRBV2; clone size: .; J gene: TRBJ1-2; CDR3 protein: CASSARTGGTGYTF
V gene: TRBV7-3; clone size: once; J gene: TRBJ2-5; CDR3 protein: CASSLKSSGKETQYF